This T cell receptor beta chain was captured in a study of blood T cell repertoires in COVID-19. For the study at large: COVID-19 samples from acute and convalescent phases originated in the United States, Italy and Spain. Nucleic acid was either cDNA or gDNA, and it came from T cells, B-cell-depleted T cells, or PBMCs.

Losses at the gene ends were 0 bases for V and 4 bases for J; bases not matched to a gene: 3. Germline V gene data show CDR1 as LGHDT and CDR2 as YNNKEL (reference sequence). This CDR3 region has 15 residues. Original processing methods: Amplification of reference gene primers was used by the study to estimate nucleated cell counts. TCRdb's copy holds only in-frame clones and misses some; the assay was immunoSEQ multiplex PCR. V and J calls and clone size follow that table, whereas D and trimming were derived from the DNA. The data contain around 100,000 clones, 80% to 85% of them seen just once; the ten biggest clones take up around 6.9%.

This chain connects TRBV3-1 (or the pseudogene TRBV3-2) to TRBJ1-2; 9 bases line up with TRBD1. This TCR was recovered from a man aged 55 to 70 with acute or convalescent COVID-19. Sequencing used peripheral blood. The CDR3 sequence: CASSQDTGGGYGYTF. CDR3 DNA sequence: TGTGCCAGCAGCCAAGACACAGGGGGCGGCTATGGCTACACCTTC.